This T cell receptor beta chain was identified in a study of monozygotic twins with inflammatory bowel disease. Overall study findings and caveats: Inverse Simpson values showed less TCRbeta diversity in IBD patients than in their healthy co-twins. Researchers report that IBD patients shared fewer clonotypes with others than healthy twins, especially amid disease activity.

Turning to this clonotype: Its antigen is undetermined.

Each sample had eight separate cDNA synthesis reactions. Template switching was used to attach UMIs, which incorporated a 6-nucleotide sample barcode. With the 5' RACE reads reprocessed, TCRdb shows one record per CDR3 protein and no DNA. The ten top clones account for approximately 2.4%, within a sample of more than 300,000 distinct CDR3 sequences. Sequences were obtained from blood. This clonotype was sampled from a human donor with ulcerative colitis or Crohn's disease, or a healthy co-twin of an affected twin (not recorded which).

This CDR3 reads CASSPMTKGAGQQETQYF. The chain links TRBV7-3 to TRBJ2-5; the D gene TCRdb calls, TRBD1, cannot be checked with no DNA. Per the germline V gene, CDR1 is SGHTA and CDR2 is FQGTGA. CDR3 length: 18 residues.